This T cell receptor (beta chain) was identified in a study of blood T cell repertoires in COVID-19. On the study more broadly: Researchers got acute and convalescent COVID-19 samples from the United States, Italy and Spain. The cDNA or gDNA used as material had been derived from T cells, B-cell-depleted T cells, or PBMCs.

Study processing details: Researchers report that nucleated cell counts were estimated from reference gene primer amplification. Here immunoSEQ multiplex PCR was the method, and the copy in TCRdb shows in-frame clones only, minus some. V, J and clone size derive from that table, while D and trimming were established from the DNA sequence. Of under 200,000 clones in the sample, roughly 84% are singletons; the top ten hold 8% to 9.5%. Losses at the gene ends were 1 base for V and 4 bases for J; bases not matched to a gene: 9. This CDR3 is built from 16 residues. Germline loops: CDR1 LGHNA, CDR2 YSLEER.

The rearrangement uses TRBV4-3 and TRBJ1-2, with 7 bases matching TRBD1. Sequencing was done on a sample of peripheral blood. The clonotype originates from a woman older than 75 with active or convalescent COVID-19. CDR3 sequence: CASSQGENRGLYGYTF. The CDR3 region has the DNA TGCGCCAGCAGCCAAGGCGAAAACAGGGGACTCTATGGCTACACCTTC.